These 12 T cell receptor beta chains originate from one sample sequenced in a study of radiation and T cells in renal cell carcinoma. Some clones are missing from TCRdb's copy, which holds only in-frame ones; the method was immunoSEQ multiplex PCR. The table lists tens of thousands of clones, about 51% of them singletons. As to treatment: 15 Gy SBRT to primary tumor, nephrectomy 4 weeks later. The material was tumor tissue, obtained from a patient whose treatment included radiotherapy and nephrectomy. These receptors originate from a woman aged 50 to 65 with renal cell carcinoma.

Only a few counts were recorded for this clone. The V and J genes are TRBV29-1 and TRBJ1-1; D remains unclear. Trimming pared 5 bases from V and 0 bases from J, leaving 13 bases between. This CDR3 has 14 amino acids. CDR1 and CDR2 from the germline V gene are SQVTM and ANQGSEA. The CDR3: CSVPGSEVNTEAFF. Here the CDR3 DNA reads TGCAGCGTTCCGGGGTCGGAGGTGAACACTGAAGCTTTCTTT.

CDR3 in DNA: TGTGCCAGCAGTCTCCCGGGACAGGGTTACGAGCAGTACTTC. Encoded protein: CASSLPGQGYEQYF. V usage is TRBV6-6 and J usage is TRBJ2-7; 9 bases agree with TRBD1. The CDR3 contains 14 residues. The V gene end was trimmed by 5 bases and the J gene end by 4 bases; junction bases not matched to a gene: 6. Germline CDR1 MNHNY, CDR2 SVGAGI (reference sequence).

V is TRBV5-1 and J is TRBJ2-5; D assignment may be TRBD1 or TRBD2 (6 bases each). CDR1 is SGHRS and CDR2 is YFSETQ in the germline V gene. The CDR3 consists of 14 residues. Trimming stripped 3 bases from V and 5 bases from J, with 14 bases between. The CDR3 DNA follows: TGCGCCAGCAGCTGGCAAGTAGGGGGGGAGACCCAGTACTTC. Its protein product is CASSWQVGGETQYF. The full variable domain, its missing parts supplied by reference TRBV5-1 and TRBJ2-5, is KAGVTQTPRYLIKTRGQQVTLSCSPISGHRSVSWYQQTPGQGLQFLFEYFSETQRNKGNFPGRFSGRQFSNSRSEMNVSTLELGDSALYLCASSWQVGGETQYFGPGTRLLVL.

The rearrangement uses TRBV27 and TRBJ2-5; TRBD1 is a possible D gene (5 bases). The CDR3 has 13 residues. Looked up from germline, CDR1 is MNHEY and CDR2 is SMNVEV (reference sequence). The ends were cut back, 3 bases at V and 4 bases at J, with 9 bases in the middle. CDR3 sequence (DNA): TGTGCCAGCAGTTTCAGCAGGGCAGAGACCCAGTACTTC. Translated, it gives CASSFSRAETQYF.

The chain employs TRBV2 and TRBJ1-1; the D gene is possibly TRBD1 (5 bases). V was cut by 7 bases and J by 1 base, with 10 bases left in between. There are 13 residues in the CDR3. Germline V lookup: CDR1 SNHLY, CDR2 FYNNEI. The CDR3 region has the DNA TGTGCCAGCACTAAAACAGGGAACACTGAAGCTTTCTTT. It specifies CASTKTGNTEAFF. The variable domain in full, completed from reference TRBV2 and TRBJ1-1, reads EPEVTQTPSHQVTQMGQEVILRCVPISNHLYFYWYRQILGQKVEFLVSFYNNEISEKSEIFDDQFSVERPDGSNFTLKIRSTKLEDSAMYFCASTKTGNTEAFFGQGTRLTVV.

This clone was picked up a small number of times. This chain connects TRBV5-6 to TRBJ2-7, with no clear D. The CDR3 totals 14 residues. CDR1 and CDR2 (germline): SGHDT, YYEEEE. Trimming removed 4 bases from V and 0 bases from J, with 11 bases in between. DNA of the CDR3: TGTGCCAGCAGCCTGACGACAATCTCCTACGAGCAGTACTTC. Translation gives CASSLTTISYEQYF.

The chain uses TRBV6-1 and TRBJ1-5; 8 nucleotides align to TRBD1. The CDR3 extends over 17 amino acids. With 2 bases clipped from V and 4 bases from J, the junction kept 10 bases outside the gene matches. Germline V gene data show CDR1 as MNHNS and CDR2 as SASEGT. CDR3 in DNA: TGTGCCAGCAGTGAAAGGTGGCCCAGGGGGCTGAATCAGCCCCAGCATTTT. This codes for CASSERWPRGLNQPQHF.

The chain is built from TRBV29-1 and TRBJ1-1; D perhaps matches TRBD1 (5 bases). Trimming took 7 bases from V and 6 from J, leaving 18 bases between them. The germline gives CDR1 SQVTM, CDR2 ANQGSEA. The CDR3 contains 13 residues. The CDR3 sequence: CSARLRVGAEAFF. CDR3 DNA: TGCAGCGCCAGACTCAGGGTTGGGGCTGAAGCTTTCTTT.

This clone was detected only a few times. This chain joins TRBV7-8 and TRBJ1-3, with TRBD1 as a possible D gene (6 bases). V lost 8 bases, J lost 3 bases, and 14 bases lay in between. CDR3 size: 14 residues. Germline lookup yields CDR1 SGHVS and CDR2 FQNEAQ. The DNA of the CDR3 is TGTGCCAGCGCCGAAGGGACACTTGGAAACACCATATATTTT. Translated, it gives CASAEGTLGNTIYF.

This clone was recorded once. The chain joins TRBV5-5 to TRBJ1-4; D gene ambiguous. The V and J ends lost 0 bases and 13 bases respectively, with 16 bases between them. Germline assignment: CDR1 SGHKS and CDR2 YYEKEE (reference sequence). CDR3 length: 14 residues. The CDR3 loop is CASSLAPSGGGLFF. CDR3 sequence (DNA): TGTGCCAGCAGCTTGGCCCCATCAGGTGGAGGACTGTTTTTT.

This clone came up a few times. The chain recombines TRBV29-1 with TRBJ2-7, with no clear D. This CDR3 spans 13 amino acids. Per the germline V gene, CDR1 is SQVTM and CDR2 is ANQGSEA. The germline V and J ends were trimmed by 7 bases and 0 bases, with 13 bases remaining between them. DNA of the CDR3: TGCAGCGCTTGGACGGACGGCTCCTACGAGCAGTACTTC. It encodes CSAWTDGSYEQYF.

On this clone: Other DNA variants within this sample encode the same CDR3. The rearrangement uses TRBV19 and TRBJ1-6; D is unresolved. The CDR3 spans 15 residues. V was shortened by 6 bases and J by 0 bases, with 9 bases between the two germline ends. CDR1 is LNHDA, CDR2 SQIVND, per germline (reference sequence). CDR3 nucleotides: TGTGCCAGTAGCAGCAGAAGCTCCTATAATTCACCCCTCCACTTT. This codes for CASSSRSSYNSPLHF.